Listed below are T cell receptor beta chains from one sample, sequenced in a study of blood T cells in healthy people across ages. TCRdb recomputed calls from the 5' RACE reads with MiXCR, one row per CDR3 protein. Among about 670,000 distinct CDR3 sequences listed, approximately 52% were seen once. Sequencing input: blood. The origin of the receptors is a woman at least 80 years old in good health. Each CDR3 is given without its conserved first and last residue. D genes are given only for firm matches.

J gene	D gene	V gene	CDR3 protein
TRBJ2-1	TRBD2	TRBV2	AGSTERGTYNEQF
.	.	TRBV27	VSTIDSTYNEQY
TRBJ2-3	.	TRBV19	ASSRRSGSTDTQY
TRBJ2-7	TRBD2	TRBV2	ASRTGTSGAYEQY
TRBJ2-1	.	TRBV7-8	ASSIMNEQF
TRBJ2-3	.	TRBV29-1	SVEAAGRGIDTQY
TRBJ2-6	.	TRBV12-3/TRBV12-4	ASSQGGSGANVLT
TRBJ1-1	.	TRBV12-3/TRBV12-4	TSSLVPGGTEAF
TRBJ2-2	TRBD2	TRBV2	ASRSGGTGELF
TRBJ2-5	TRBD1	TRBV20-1	SASTGVETQY
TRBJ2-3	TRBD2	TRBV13	ASSSYRSSGATDTQY
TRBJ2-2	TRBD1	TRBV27	ASSLQGAGELF
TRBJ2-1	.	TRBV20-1	SARSVGPRPDEQF
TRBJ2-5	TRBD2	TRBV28	ASKGTSRETQY
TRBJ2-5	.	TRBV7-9	ASSNRNQETQY
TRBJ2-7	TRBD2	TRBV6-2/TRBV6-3	ASRPFWTSSYEQY
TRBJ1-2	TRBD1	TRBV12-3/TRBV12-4	ASSFGGQGAYGYT
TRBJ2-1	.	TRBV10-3	AISDRHEQF
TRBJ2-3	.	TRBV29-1	SVEDPRRSTDTQY
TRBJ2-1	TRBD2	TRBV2	ATGGLALTGGEYNEQF
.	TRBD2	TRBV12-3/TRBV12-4	ASSPVWGLPYEQY
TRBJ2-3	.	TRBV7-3	ASSLGIAETTDTQY
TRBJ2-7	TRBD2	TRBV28	ASRVRGLAEGSEQY
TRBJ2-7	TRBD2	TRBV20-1	SASDSGALSDEQY
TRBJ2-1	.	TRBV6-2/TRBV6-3	ASSYGTQGRNEQF
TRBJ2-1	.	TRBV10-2	ASSASRSIDEQF
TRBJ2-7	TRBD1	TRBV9	ASSVGGQNYEQY
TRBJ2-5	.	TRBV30	AWIPGVVAKETQY
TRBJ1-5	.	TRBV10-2	ASSADSLGNQPQH
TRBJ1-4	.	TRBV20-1	SARDRVGNEKLF
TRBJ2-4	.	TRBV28	ASSSTGTGLEQY
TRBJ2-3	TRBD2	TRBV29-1	SVWRGTDTQY
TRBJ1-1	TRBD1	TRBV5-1	ASSLSTGGPSEDF
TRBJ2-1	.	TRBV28	ASSLWGRYNEQF
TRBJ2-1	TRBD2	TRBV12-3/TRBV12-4	ASSGGTSGLSDEQF
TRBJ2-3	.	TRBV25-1	ASSRKYTQY
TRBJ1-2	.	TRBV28	ASSERSEYGYT
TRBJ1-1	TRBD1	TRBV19	ASRRGQGFGNTEAF
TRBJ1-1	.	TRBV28	ASSLGGDAF
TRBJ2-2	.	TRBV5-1	ASRDLTGELF
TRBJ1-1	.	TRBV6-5	ASSYDTNPVVTEAF
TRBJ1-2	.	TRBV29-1	SVEEAGAYGYT
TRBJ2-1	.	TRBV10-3	AIRMDSSYNEQF
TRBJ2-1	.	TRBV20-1	SARSRRGSSYNEQF
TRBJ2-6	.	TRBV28	ALGGGANVLT
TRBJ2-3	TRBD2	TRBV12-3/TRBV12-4	ASSMTGTSGTDTQY
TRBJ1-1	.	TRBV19	ASSMPGGRTEAF
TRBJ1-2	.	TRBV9	ASSASRNRVENYGYT
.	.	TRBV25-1	ASSEVGGLSYEQY
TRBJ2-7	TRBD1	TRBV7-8	ASSLVGTGGNEQY
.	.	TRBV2	ASSVDSPNEQY
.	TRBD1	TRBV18	ASSRTDSTGSEQY
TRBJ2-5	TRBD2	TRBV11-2	ASSPDRAGGRNEQY
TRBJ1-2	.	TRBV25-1	ASSVTGTSNYGYT
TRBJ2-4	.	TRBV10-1	ASSEQGAGNIQY